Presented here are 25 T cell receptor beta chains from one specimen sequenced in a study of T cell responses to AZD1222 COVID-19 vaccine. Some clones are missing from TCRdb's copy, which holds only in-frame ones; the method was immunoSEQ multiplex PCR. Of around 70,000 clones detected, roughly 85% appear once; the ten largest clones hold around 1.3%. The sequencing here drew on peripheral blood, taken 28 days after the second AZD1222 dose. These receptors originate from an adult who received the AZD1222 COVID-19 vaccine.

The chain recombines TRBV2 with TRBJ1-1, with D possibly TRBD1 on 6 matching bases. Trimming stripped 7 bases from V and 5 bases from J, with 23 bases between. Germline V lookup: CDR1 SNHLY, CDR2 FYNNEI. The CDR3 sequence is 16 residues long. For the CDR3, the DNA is TGTGCCAGCACCCTCGGAGAGGGGGGGAGGGTTACTGAAGCTTTCTTT. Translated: CASTLGEGGRVTEAFF.

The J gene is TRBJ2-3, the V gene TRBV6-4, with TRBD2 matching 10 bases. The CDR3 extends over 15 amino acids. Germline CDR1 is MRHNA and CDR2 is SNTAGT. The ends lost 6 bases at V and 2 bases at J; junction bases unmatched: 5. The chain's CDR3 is CASSAGTSDTDTQYF. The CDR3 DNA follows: TGTGCCAGCAGCGCCGGGACTAGCGACACAGATACGCAGTATTTT.

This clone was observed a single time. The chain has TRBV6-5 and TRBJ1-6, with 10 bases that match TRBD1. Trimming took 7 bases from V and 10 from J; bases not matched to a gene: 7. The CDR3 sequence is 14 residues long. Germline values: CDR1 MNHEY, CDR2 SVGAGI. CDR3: CASIVGQGGSPLHF. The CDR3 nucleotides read TGTGCCAGCATAGTCGGACAGGGGGGATCACCCCTCCACTTT.

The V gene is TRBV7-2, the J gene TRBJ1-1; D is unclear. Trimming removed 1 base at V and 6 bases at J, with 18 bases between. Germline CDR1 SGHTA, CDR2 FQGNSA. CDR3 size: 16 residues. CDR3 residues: CASSLVRARGGSEAFF. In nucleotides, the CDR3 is TGTGCCAGCAGCTTAGTTAGGGCACGTGGAGGTTCTGAAGCTTTCTTT. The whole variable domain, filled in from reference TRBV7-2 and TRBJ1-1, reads GAGVSQSPSNKVTEKGKDVELRCDPISGHTALYWYRQSLGQGLEFLIYFQGNSAPDKSGLPSDRFSAERTGGSVSTLTIQRTQQEDSAVYLCASSLVRARGGSEAFFGQGTRLTVV.

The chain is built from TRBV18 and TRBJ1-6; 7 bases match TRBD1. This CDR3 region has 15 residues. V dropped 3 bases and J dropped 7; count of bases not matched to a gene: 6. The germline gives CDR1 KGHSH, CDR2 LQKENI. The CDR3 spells CASSPAGGVNSPLHF. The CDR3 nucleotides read TGTGCCAGCTCACCGGCAGGGGGTGTCAATTCACCCCTCCACTTT.

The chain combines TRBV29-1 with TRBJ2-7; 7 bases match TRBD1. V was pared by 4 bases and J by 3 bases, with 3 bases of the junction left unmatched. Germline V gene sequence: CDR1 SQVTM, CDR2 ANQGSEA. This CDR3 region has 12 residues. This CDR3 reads CSVGRQGYEQYF. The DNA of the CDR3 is TGCAGCGTTGGCCGACAGGGCTACGAGCAGTACTTC.

CDR3 sequence (DNA): TGTGCCAGCAGCGTACTAGCGTATCAAGAGACCCAGTACTTC. Protein: CASSVLAYQETQYF. The chain joins TRBV9 to TRBJ2-5, with D possibly matching TRBD2 (6 bases). CDR1 and CDR2 (germline): SGDLS, YYNGEE. V was shortened by 1 base and J by 2 bases, with 9 bases between the two germline ends. The CDR3 is 14 residues long.

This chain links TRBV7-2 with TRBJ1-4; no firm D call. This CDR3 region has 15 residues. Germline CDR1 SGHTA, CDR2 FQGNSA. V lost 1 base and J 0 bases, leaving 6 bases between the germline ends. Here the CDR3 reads CASSLERATNEKLFF. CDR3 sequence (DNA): TGTGCCAGCAGCTTAGAACGTGCAACTAATGAAAAACTGTTTTTT.

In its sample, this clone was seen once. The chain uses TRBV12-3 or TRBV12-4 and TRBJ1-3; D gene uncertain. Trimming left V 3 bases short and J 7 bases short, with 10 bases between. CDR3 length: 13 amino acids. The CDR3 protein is CASSFARLNTIYF. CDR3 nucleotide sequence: TGTGCCAGCAGTTTTGCCAGGCTGAACACCATATATTTT.

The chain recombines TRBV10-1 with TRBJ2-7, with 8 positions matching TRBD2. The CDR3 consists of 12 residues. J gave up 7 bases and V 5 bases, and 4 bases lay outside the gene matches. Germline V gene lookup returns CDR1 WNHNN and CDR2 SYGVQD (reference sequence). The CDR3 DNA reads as TGCGCCAGCAGTCCGGGAGGGACGGAGCAGTACTTC. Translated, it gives CASSPGGTEQYF.

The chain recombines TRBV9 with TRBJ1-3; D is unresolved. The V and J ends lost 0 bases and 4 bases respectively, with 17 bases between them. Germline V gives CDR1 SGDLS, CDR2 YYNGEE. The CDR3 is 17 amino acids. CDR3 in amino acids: CASSVDVGPDGGNTIYF. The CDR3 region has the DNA TGTGCCAGCAGCGTAGATGTCGGGCCGGACGGGGGAAACACCATATATTTT.

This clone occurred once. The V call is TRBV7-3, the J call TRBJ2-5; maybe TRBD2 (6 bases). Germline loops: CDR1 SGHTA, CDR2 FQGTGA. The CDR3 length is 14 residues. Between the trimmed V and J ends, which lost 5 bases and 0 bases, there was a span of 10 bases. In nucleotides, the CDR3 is TGTGCCAGCAGCCGTGGGGGGTACCAAGAGACCCAGTACTTC. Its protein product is CASSRGGYQETQYF. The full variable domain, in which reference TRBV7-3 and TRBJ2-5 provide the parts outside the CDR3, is GAGVSQTPSNKVTEKGKYVELRCDPISGHTALYWYRQSLGQGPEFLIYFQGTGAADDSGLPNDRFFAVRPEGSVSTLKIQRTERGDSAVYLCASSRGGYQETQYFGPGTRLLVL.

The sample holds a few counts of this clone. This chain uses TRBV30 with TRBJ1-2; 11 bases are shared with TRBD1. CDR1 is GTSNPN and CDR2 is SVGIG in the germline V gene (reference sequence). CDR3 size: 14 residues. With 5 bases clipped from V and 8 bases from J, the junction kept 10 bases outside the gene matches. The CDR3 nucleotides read TGTGCCTGGCGCTTCGGACAGGGGGCGGGCGGCTACACCTTC. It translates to CAWRFGQGAGGYTF.

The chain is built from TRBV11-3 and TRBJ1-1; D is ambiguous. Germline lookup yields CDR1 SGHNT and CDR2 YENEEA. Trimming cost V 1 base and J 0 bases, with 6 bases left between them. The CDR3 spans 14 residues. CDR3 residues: CASSLGYMNTEAFF. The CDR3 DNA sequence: TGTGCCAGCAGCTTAGGGTATATGAACACTGAAGCTTTCTTT.

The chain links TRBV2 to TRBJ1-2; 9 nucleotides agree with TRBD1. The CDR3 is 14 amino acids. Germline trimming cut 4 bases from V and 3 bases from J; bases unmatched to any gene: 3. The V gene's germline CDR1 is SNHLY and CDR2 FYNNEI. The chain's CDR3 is CASSAQGADYGYTF. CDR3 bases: TGTGCCAGCAGTGCACAGGGGGCGGACTATGGCTACACCTTC.

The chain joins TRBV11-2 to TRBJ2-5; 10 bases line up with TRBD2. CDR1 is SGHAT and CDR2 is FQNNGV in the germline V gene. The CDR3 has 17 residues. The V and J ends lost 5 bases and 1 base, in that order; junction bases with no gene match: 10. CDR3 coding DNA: TGTGCCAGCAGCCTGGACATAGCGGGAGGTATCCAAGAGACCCAGTACTTC. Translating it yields CASSLDIAGGIQETQYF.

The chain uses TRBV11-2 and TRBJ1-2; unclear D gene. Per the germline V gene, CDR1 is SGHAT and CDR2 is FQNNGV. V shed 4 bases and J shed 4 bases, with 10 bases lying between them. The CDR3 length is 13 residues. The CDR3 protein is CASSSDGPYGYTF. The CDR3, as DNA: TGTGCCAGCAGCTCGGACGGCCCCTATGGCTACACCTTC.

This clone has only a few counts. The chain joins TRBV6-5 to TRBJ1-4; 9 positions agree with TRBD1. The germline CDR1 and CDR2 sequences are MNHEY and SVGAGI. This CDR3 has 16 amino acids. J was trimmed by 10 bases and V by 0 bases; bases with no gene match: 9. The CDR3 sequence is CASSYSRTGGIVKLFF. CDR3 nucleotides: TGTGCCAGCAGTTACTCGAGAACAGGGGGCATTGTAAAACTGTTTTTT.

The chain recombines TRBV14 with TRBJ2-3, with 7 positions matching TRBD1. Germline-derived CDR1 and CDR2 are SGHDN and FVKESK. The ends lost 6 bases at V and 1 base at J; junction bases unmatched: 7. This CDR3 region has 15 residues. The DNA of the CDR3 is TGTGCCAGCAGTCTCGACAGGGCCCGCACAGATACGCAGTATTTT. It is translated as CASSLDRARTDTQYF.

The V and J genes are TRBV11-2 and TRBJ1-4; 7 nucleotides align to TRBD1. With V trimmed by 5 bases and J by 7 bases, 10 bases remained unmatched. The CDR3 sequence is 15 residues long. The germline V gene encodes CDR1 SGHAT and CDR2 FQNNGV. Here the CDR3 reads CASSGITGVAEKLFF. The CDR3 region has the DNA TGTGCCAGCAGCGGGATCACAGGGGTTGCTGAAAAACTGTTTTTT.

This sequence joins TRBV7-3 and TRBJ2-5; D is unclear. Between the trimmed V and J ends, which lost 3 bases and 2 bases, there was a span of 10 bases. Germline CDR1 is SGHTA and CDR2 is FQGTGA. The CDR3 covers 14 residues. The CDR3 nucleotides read TGTGCCAGCAGCTTCCAAGCTGGTCAAGAGACCCAGTACTTC. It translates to CASSFQAGQETQYF.

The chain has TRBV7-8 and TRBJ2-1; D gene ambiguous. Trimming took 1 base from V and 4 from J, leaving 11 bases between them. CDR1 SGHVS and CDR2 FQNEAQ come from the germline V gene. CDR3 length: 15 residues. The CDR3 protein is CASSLGRKAYNEQFF. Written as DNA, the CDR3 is TGTGCCAGCAGCTTAGGGCGGAAGGCTTACAATGAGCAGTTCTTC.

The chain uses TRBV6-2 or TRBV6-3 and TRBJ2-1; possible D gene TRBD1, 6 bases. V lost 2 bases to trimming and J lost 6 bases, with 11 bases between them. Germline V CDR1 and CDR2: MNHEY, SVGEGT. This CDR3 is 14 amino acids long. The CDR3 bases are TGTGCCAGCAGTTACGACAGGATCTTCAATGAGCAGTTCTTC. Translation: CASSYDRIFNEQFF.

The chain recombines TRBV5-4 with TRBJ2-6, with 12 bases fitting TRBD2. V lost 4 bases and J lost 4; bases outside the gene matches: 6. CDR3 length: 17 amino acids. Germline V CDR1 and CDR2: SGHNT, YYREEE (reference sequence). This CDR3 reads CASSPPGLAGGANVLTF. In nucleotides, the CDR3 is TGTGCCAGCAGCCCCCCGGGACTAGCGGGCGGGGCCAACGTCCTGACTTTC.

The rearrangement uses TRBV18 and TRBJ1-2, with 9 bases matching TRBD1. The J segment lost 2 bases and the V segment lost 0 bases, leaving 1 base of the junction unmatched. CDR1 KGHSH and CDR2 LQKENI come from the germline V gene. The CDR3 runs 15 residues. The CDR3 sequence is CASSPPGTGNYGYTF. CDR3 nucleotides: TGTGCCAGCTCACCACCGGGGACAGGGAACTATGGCTACACCTTC.